A single sample gave rise to the 26 T cell receptor beta chains below, sequenced in a study of graft-versus-host responses after intestinal transplantation. Libraries were prepared by immunoSEQ multiplex PCR; TCRdb keeps only in-frame clonotypes and omits some of them. The repertoire holds about 89,000 clones, with about nine tenths as singletons. Their antigen targets remain unknown. Sequenced here: unstimulated CD4+ T cells sorted from spleen or lymph node cells, sampled before intestinal transplant. The receptors were sampled from a human donor who received an intestinal transplant.

The count of this clone is one. The J gene is TRBJ1-2, the V gene TRBV5-1; maybe TRBD1 (5 bases). CDR3 size: 16 residues. Germline CDR1 is SGHRS and CDR2 is YFSETQ. Trimming cost V 4 bases and J 5 bases, with 21 bases left between them. CDR3: CASSPLVGARGYGYTF. Written as DNA, the CDR3 is TGCGCCAGCAGCCCTCTTGTAGGAGCGAGGGGTTATGGCTACACCTTC.

The chain recombines TRBV27 with TRBJ2-5; 9 nucleotides align to TRBD2. The V segment lost 6 bases and the J segment 5 bases; nucleotides outside the gene matches: 7. The CDR3 covers 14 residues. Looked up from germline, CDR1 is MNHEY and CDR2 is SMNVEV (reference sequence). The CDR3 sequence is CASRKIAGVETQYF. The CDR3 bases are TGTGCCAGCAGGAAAATAGCGGGAGTTGAGACCCAGTACTTC.

The rearrangement joins TRBV5-6 to TRBJ2-7; TRBD1 is a possible D gene (5 bases). The CDR3 covers 16 residues. The germline gives CDR1 SGHDT, CDR2 YYEEEE. The V end was cut by 1 base, the J end by 2 bases, with 16 bases between. In DNA, the CDR3 is TGTGCCAGCAGCTTGAGTGGGGCAGGGCTGACCTACGAGCAGTACTTC. This gives the protein CASSLSGAGLTYEQYF.

The chain combines TRBV9 with TRBJ2-5; TRBD2 agrees at 12 bases. The CDR3 sequence is 19 residues long. V lost 4 bases, J lost 3 bases, and 16 bases stayed unmatched. Germline CDR1 is SGDLS and CDR2 is YYNGEE. CDR3 DNA sequence: TGTGCCAGCAGCCCTAGGACTAGCGGGAAATCGGTCGGAGAAGAGACCCAGTACTTC. It yields the protein CASSPRTSGKSVGEETQYF.

For this clone: At one end the junction does not follow the germline gene, possibly because of a read error. The chain couples TRBV28 to TRBJ2-7; 8 bases map to TRBD2. The CDR3 length is 16 residues. Germline V gives CDR1 MDHEN, CDR2 SYDVKM. CDR3 sequence: CASSLSRLASPYEQYF. CDR3 DNA sequence: TGTGCCAGCAGCTTATCGCGACTAGCGTCCCCCTACGAGCAGTACTTC.

J is TRBJ1-2 and V is TRBV19, with unresolved D. Germline V lookup: CDR1 LNHDA, CDR2 SQIVND (reference sequence). The CDR3 totals 13 residues. The V end lost 10 bases, the J end lost 4 bases, and 16 bases lay between the germline ends. In DNA form, the CDR3 reads TGTGCCACTTACGCCCGGGGAACCTATGGCTACACCTTC. It encodes CATYARGTYGYTF.

The gene calls are TRBV5-1 and TRBJ2-2, with D perhaps matching TRBD1 (5 bases). V was shortened by 0 bases and J by 3 bases, with 9 bases between the two germline ends. Looked up from germline, CDR1 is SGHRS and CDR2 is YFSETQ. This CDR3 spans 15 amino acids. In DNA form, the CDR3 reads TGCGCCAGCAGCTTGGGGCAGGGCGACACCGGGGAGCTGTTTTTT. Amino acid sequence: CASSLGQGDTGELFF.

V and J are TRBV6-9 and TRBJ2-7; TRBD1 aligns across 9 bases. V lost 3 bases and J lost 2; bases outside the gene matches: 5. This CDR3 is built from 15 residues. CDR1 is MNHGY, CDR2 SVAAGI, per germline. CDR3 residues: CASSYGTGTTYEQYF. The CDR3, as DNA: TGTGCCAGCAGTTACGGGACAGGGACAACCTACGAGCAGTACTTC.

This chain uses TRBV18 with TRBJ2-1, with 8 bases aligning to TRBD2. Germline CDR1 KGHSH, CDR2 LQKENI. The V segment lost 3 bases and the J segment 8 bases; nucleotides outside the gene matches: 9. The CDR3 totals 15 residues. CDR3 in amino acids: CASSPPGTSLDEQFF. The CDR3 DNA follows: TGTGCCAGCTCACCTCCCGGGACTAGTCTCGATGAGCAGTTCTTC.

The gene calls are TRBV19 and TRBJ1-2; D remains ambiguous. The V and J ends lost 5 bases and 5 bases respectively, with 15 bases between them. Looked up from germline, CDR1 is LNHDA and CDR2 is SQIVND (reference sequence). This CDR3 spans 14 amino acids. This CDR3 reads CASSPGRDVYGYTF. The CDR3 DNA is TGTGCCAGTAGTCCCGGACGGGATGTTTATGGCTACACCTTC.

The chain carries TRBV5-1 and TRBJ2-7, with D possibly TRBD1 on 6 matching bases. Germline loops: CDR1 SGHRS, CDR2 YFSETQ. The CDR3 length is 17 residues. Trimming pared 3 bases from V and 3 bases from J, leaving 22 bases between. The CDR3 sequence: CASSYTPFGSGDYEQYF. Here the CDR3 DNA reads TGCGCCAGCAGCTATACACCTTTCGGTTCAGGGGACTACGAGCAGTACTTC. The variable domain in full, completed from reference TRBV5-1 and TRBJ2-7, reads KAGVTQTPRYLIKTRGQQVTLSCSPISGHRSVSWYQQTPGQGLQFLFEYFSETQRNKGNFPGRFSGRQFSNSRSEMNVSTLELGDSALYLCASSYTPFGSGDYEQYFGPGTRLTVT.

V usage is TRBV10-3 and J usage is TRBJ2-7; 7 bases fit TRBD1. Per germline, CDR1 ENHRY and CDR2 SYGVKD. V lost 2 bases, J lost 4 bases, and 2 bases stayed unmatched. CDR3 size: 13 residues. The CDR3 loop is CAISEGTVYEQYF. The DNA of the CDR3 is TGTGCCATCAGTGAGGGGACAGTATACGAGCAGTACTTC.

This chain uses TRBV2 with TRBJ1-1, with TRBD1 matching over 9 bases. The CDR3 is made up of 15 amino acids. The V and J ends lost 1 base and 2 bases, in that order; junction bases with no gene match: 2. Germline V lookup: CDR1 SNHLY, CDR2 FYNNEI. The CDR3 DNA reads TGTGCCAGCAGTGAAGAGGGACAGGGTAACACTGAAGCTTTCTTT. Protein sequence: CASSEEGQGNTEAFF.

The chain employs TRBV5-1 and TRBJ2-5; D tentatively fits TRBD1 or TRBD2 (5 bases each). This CDR3 spans 16 amino acids. The germline V gene encodes CDR1 SGHRS and CDR2 YFSETQ. V was shortened by 1 base and J by 2 bases, with 15 bases between the two germline ends. CDR3 in DNA: TGCGCCAGCAGCTTGTCCCCGGGGACGCTACAAGAGACCCAGTACTTC. It specifies CASSLSPGTLQETQYF.

The chain uses TRBV7-3 and TRBJ2-1; TRBD2 matches 10 bases. The CDR3 has 15 amino acids. Germline CDR1 is SGHTA and CDR2 is FQGTGA. J gave up 6 bases and V 4 bases, and 6 bases lay outside the gene matches. This CDR3 is CASSSVAGGLNEQFF. The CDR3 DNA follows: TGTGCCAGCAGCTCTGTAGCGGGAGGACTCAATGAGCAGTTCTTC. The full variable domain, in which reference TRBV7-3 and TRBJ2-1 provide the parts outside the CDR3, is GAGVSQTPSNKVTEKGKYVELRCDPISGHTALYWYRQSLGQGPEFLIYFQGTGAADDSGLPNDRFFAVRPEGSVSTLKIQRTERGDSAVYLCASSSVAGGLNEQFFGPGTRLTVL.

To note about this clone: Other DNA sequences in this specimen translate into the identical CDR3. The chain employs TRBV18 and TRBJ2-7; 11 nucleotides match TRBD2. The germline gives CDR1 KGHSH, CDR2 LQKENI. V lost 6 bases and J lost 5; bases outside the gene matches: 15. The CDR3 covers 17 residues. The CDR3 spells CASSPTSGSALGHEQYF. The CDR3 nucleotides are TGTGCCAGCTCTCCTACTAGCGGGAGCGCCCTGGGGCACGAGCAGTACTTC.

This sequence joins TRBV11-2 and TRBJ1-4; D is possibly TRBD1 (5 bases). Germline V CDR1 and CDR2: SGHAT, FQNNGV. V was pared by 3 bases and J by 6 bases, with 14 bases between. The CDR3 totals 15 residues. The CDR3 is CASSLRRDAYEKLFF. The CDR3 DNA is TGTGCCAGCAGCTTGAGAAGGGACGCTTATGAAAAACTGTTTTTT.

This chain connects TRBV27 to TRBJ2-3; no definite D call. The V and J ends lost 0 bases and 2 bases respectively, with 6 bases between them. Germline CDR1 MNHEY, CDR2 SMNVEV (reference sequence). The CDR3 consists of 14 residues. The CDR3 loop reads CASSLSQNTDTQYF. The CDR3 nucleotides are TGTGCCAGCAGTTTATCCCAGAACACAGATACGCAGTATTTT.

The gene calls are TRBV2 and TRBJ1-1; TRBD1 matches 8 bases. CDR1 SNHLY and CDR2 FYNNEI come from the germline V gene. The CDR3 has 14 amino acids. The V gene end was trimmed by 5 bases and the J gene end by 4 bases; junction bases not matched to a gene: 6. CDR3 in amino acids: CASSRGQGVTEAFF. DNA of the CDR3: TGTGCCAGCAGTCGTGGACAGGGAGTCACTGAAGCTTTCTTT.

The chain links TRBV29-1 to TRBJ2-7; TRBD2 might be the D (7 bases). This CDR3 is built from 17 residues. V lost 7 bases to trimming and J lost 2 bases, with 27 bases between them. Germline loops: CDR1 SQVTM, CDR2 ANQGSEA. The CDR3, as DNA: TGCAGCGCTCGAGGGGGGGACGAAGCAGCCGACCCCTACGAGCAGTACTTC. This sequence encodes CSARGGDEAADPYEQYF.

The chain carries TRBV7-9 and TRBJ2-7; 8 nucleotides agree with TRBD1. CDR1 is SEHNR, CDR2 FQNEAQ, per germline (reference sequence). The CDR3 contains 15 residues. V was clipped by 1 base and J by 3 bases; unmatched bases: 5. CDR3 region: CASSLGAGGGYEQYF. The CDR3 nucleotides are TGTGCCAGCAGCTTAGGGGCAGGGGGCGGCTACGAGCAGTACTTC.

DNA of the CDR3: TGTGCCAGCAGAAACAGGGGGGTTAACCAAGAGACCCAGTACTTC. It codes for CASRNRGVNQETQYF. This chain links TRBV6-1 with TRBJ2-5, with 8 positions matching TRBD1. Per the germline V gene, CDR1 is MNHNS and CDR2 is SASEGT. J lost 0 bases, V lost 6 bases, and 6 bases had no gene match. The CDR3 loop spans 15 amino acids.

The V call is TRBV6-5, the J call TRBJ2-7; TRBD2 aligns across 14 bases. The V segment lost 6 bases and the J segment 6 bases; nucleotides outside the gene matches: 7. Germline values: CDR1 MNHEY, CDR2 SVGAGI. This CDR3 spans 15 amino acids. CDR3 nucleotides: TGTGCCAGCAGCTGGGGACTAGCGGGAGTCGGCGAGCAGTACTTC. It is translated as CASSWGLAGVGEQYF.

This CDR3 is CSVGEGSQPQHF. CDR3 in DNA: TGCAGCGTTGGGGAAGGCAGTCAGCCCCAGCATTTT. The chain employs TRBV29-1 and TRBJ1-5, with D hard to call. The CDR3 consists of 12 residues. The germline V and J ends were trimmed by 4 bases and 6 bases, with 10 bases remaining between them. Germline V gene data show CDR1 as SQVTM and CDR2 as ANQGSEA.

The V and J genes are TRBV2 and TRBJ1-2; D gene ambiguous. Germline CDR1 SNHLY, CDR2 FYNNEI. CDR3 length: 13 amino acids. Trimming shortened V by 7 bases and J by 8 bases, and 17 bases separated the two germline ends. The CDR3 sequence: CASNLDGFEGYTF. CDR3 bases: TGTGCCAGCAATTTGGACGGCTTTGAGGGCTACACCTTC.

The chain combines TRBV13 with TRBJ2-3, with no clear D. The germline gives CDR1 PRHDT, CDR2 FYEKMQ (reference sequence). V was pared by 6 bases and J by 0 bases, with 19 bases between. The CDR3 sequence is 17 residues long. Here the CDR3 reads CASSLLVQSSSTDTQYF. Written as DNA, the CDR3 is TGTGCCAGCAGTCTGTTGGTCCAGAGTTCTAGCACAGATACGCAGTATTTT.